Listed below are T cell receptor beta chains from one sample, sequenced in a study of blood T cell repertoires in COVID-19. Produced via immunoSEQ multiplex PCR; TCRdb's table is partial and in-frame only. The sample contains roughly 200,000 clones, about four fifths of which appear only once. Source material: peripheral blood. The origin of the receptors is a woman aged 40 to 49 with COVID-19, enrolled during active disease. CDR3s include the opening cysteine and the closing phenylalanine or tryptophan. Clone size, where shown, is once, few, many, or a class for clones that have expanded.

. TRBV2 CASSARLVPYF
. TRBV6-5 CASRDRSRYQAFF
once TRBV25-1 CASTGSKSTGELFF
. TRBV11-3 CASSLVNYPGEKLFF
few TRBV7-3 CASSMQGSEAFF
. TRBV19 CASSPRTQGRWTEAFF
. TRBV30 CAWTAGLAGDTQYF
. TRBV5-1 CASSPGQEETQYF
. TRBV10-3 CATVTGTAFYNEQFF
. TRBV9 CASSVALGGSSYNEQFF
. TRBV2 CAGGTFNTEAFF
. TRBV3-1/TRBV3-2 CASSQRPPGVYGYTF
. TRBV7-6 CASRALEGTEAFF
. TRBV4-1 CASRLTVPGSNYEQYF
. TRBV10-3 CAISDSYGELFF
few TRBV2 CASSESGAFAYNEQFF
. TRBV4-2 CASSQESLGTEAFF
. TRBV10-3 CAISESPPTGTAVSYEQYF
. TRBV18 CASSPSLAGRETQYF
. TRBV28 CASSSPGGGASLVNGYTF
. TRBV15 CATSRGTNMNTEAFF
once TRBV5-1 CASSTSGGAYNEQFF
few TRBV7-8 CASSSLQGADGYTF
. TRBV29-1 CSARQGSNYGYTF
. TRBV19 CASSNSPYEQYF
. TRBV15 CATSRGGGTEAFF
once TRBV4-2 CASSQGGGGVYEQFF
few TRBV30 CAWGGVGRPLHF
. TRBV20-1 CSASQGTNQPQHF
. TRBV11-3 CASSLDRGTETQYF
once TRBV7-2 CASSPPNLRQHEAFF
few TRBV25-1 CASSDSVSYNSPLHF
once TRBV7-8 CASSLGAGYEQYF
. TRBV30 CAWSISPEQYF
. TRBV18 CASSPPGRSTNEKLFF
. TRBV4-2 CASSRDTNYGYTF
. TRBV18 CASSQRTSGRDTQYF
. TRBV3-1/TRBV3-2 CASSQRGRGHNTGELFF
. TRBV28 CASRVREALSTGELFF
few TRBV19 CASSIGPQREVGNEQFF
. TRBV3-1/TRBV3-2 CASRGPQRPGRNEQYF
. TRBV19 CASSPWSSATEAFF
. TRBV6-5 CATVSGVKNIQYF
once TRBV29-1 CSVVGTSGVYNEQFF
once TRBV7-2 CASSLDRVMSEQYF
. TRBV7-2 CASRPATGAIYGYTF
. TRBV5-4 CASSPGRGTGGEKLFF
. TRBV5-1 CASQGENTGELFF
. TRBV10-3 CATQQDREGNTIYF
few TRBV18 CASSPNPAGDQFF
. TRBV6-1 CASSEWGLRSYEQYF
once TRBV27 CASSPWTSGSNYNEQFF
. TRBV30 CAWSVRGWGNTGELFF
. TRBV3-1/TRBV3-2 CASSQVLGAGNEQFF
. TRBV19 CASSLLAGVPTDTQYF
. TRBV9 CASGRGVDATNEKLFF
. TRBV9 CASSASPGQKSYEQYF
. TRBV19 CASNGQATSLNYGYTF
. TRBV7-9 CASSHDRVPEKLFF